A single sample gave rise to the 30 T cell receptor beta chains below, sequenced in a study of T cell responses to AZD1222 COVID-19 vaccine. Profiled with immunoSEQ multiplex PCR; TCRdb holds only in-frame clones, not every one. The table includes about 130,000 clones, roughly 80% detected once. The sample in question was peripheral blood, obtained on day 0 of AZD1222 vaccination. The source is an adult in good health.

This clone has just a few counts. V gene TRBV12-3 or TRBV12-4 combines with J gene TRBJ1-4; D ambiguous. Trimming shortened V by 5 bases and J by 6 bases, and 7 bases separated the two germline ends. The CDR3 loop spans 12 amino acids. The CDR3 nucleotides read TGTGCCAGCAGTCTTTCATATGAAAAACTGTTTTTT. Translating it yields CASSLSYEKLFF.

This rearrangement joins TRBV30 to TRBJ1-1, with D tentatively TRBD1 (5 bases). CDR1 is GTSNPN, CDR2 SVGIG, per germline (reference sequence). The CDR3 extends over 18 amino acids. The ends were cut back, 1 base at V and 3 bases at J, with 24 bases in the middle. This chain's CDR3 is CAWSATLNWTWGDTEAFF. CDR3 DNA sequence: TGTGCCTGGAGTGCAACACTTAACTGGACATGGGGAGACACTGAAGCTTTCTTT. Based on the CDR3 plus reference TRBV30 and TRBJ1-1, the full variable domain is SQTIHQWPATLVQPVGSPLSLECTVEGTSNPNLYWYRQAAGRGLQLLFYSVGIGQISSEVPQNLSASRPQDRQFILSSKKLLLSDSGFYLCAWSATLNWTWGDTEAFFGQGTRLTVV.

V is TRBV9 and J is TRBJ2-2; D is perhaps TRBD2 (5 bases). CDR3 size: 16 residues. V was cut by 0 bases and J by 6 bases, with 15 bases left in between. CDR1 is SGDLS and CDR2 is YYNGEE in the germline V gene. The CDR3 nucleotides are TGTGCCAGCAGCGTAGGCGGTTCGAGGGTGGCCGGGGAGCTGTTTTTT. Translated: CASSVGGSRVAGELFF. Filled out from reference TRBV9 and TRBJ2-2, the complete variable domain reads DSGVTQTPKHLITATGQRVTLRCSPRSGDLSVYWYQQSLDQGLQFLIQYYNGEERAKGNILERFSAQQFPDLHSELNLSSLELGDSALYFCASSVGGSRVAGELFFGEGSRLTVL.

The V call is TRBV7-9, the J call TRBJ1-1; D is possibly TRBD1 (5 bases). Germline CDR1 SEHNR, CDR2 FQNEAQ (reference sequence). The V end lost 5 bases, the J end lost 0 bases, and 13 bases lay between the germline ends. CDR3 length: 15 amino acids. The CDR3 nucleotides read TGTGCCAGCAGCCGAGACAGTTCCTTGAACACTGAAGCTTTCTTT. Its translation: CASSRDSSLNTEAFF. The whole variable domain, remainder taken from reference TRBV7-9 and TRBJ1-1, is DTGVSQNPRHKITKRGQNVTFRCDPISEHNRLYWYRQTLGQGPEFLTYFQNEAQLEKSRLLSDRFSAERPKGSFSTLEIQRTEQGDSAMYLCASSRDSSLNTEAFFGQGTRLTVV.

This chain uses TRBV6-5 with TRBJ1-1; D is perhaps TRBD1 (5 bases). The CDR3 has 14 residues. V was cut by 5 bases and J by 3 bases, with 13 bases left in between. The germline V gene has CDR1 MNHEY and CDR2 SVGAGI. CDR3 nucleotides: TGTGCCAGCAGTCCCCAGTCGGGGCACACTGAAGCTTTCTTT. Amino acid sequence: CASSPQSGHTEAFF.

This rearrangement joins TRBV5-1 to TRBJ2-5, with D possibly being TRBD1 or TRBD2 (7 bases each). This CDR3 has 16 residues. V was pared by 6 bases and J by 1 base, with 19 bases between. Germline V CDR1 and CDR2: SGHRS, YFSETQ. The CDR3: CASTQGGGAGQETQYF. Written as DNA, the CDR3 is TGCGCCAGCACTCAGGGGGGGGGCGCGGGCCAAGAGACCCAGTACTTC.

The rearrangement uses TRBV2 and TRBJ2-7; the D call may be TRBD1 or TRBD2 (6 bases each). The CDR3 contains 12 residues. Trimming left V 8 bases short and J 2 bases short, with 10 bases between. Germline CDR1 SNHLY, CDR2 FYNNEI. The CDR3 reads CASGRGAYEQYF. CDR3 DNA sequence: TGTGCCAGCGGTAGGGGGGCCTACGAGCAGTACTTC.

The CDR3 DNA is TGTGCCAGCAGTGGGGAGTTGGTGGGGACCCAGTACTTC. This gives the protein CASSGELVGTQYF. This chain connects TRBV2 to TRBJ2-5, with D perhaps TRBD2 (5 bases). This CDR3 is 13 amino acids long. V was shortened by 4 bases and J by 7 bases, with 13 bases between the two germline ends. CDR1 and CDR2 (germline): SNHLY, FYNNEI.

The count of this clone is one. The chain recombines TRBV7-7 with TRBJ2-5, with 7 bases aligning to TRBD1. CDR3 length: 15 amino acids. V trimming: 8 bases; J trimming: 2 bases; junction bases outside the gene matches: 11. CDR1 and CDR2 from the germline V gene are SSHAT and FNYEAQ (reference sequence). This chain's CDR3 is CASSTGLKRQETQYF. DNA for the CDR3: TGTGCCAGCTCGACAGGGCTGAAGAGACAAGAGACCCAGTACTTC. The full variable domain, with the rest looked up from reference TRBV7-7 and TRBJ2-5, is GAGVSQSPRYKVTKRGQDVTLRCDPISSHATLYWYQQALGQGPEFLTYFNYEAQPDKSGLPSDRFSAERPEGSISTLTIQRTEQRDSAMYRCASSTGLKRQETQYFGPGTRLLVL.

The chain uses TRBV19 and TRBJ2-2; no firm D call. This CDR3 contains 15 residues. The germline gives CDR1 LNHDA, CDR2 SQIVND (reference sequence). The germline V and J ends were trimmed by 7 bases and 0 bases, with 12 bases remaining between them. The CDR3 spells CASKEGTTNTGELFF. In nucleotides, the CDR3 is TGTGCCAGTAAGGAAGGCACAACGAACACCGGGGAGCTGTTTTTT. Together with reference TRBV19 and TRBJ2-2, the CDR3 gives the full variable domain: DGGITQSPKYLFRKEGQNVTLSCEQNLNHDAMYWYRQDPGQGLRLIYYSQIVNDFQKGDIAEGYSVSREKKESFPLTVTSAQKNPTAFYLCASKEGTTNTGELFFGEGSRLTVL.

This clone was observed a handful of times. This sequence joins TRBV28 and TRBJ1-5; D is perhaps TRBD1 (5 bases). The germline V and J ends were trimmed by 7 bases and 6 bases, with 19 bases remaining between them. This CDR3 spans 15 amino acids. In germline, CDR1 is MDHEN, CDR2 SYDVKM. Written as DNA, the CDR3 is TGTGCCAGCACCCTATGGGGGGGAAGTGGTCAGCCCCAGCATTTT. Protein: CASTLWGGSGQPQHF.

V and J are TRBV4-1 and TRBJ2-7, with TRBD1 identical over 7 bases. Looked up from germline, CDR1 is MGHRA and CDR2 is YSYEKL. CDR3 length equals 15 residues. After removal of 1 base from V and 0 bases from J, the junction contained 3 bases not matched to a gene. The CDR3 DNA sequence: TGCGCCAGCAGCCAAGGACAGGGTAGCTCCTACGAGCAGTACTTC. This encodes CASSQGQGSSYEQYF.

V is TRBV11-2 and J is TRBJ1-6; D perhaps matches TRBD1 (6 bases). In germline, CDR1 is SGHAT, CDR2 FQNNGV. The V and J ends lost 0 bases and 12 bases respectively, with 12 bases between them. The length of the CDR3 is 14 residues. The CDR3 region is CASSLDMGGLPLHF. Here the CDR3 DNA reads TGTGCCAGCAGCTTAGATATGGGGGGCTTACCCCTCCACTTT.

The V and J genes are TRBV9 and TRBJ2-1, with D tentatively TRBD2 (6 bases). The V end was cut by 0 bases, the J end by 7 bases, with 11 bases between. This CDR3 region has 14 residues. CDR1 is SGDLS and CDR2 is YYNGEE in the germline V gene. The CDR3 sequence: CASSVGMEGNEQFF. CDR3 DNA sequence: TGTGCCAGCAGCGTAGGCATGGAGGGGAATGAGCAGTTCTTC.

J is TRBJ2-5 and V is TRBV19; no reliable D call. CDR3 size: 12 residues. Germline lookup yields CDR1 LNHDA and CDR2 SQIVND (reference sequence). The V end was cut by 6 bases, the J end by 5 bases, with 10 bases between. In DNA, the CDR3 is TGTGCCAGTAGCCATATGCGGGAGACCCAGTACTTC. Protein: CASSHMRETQYF.

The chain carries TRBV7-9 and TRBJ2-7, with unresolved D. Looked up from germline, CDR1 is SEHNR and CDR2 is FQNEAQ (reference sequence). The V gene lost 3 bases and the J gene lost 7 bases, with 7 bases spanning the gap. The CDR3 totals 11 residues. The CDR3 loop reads CASSFEEEQYF. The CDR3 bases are TGTGCCAGCAGCTTTGAAGAAGAGCAGTACTTC. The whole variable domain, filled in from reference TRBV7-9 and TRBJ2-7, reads DTGVSQNPRHKITKRGQNVTFRCDPISEHNRLYWYRQTLGQGPEFLTYFQNEAQLEKSRLLSDRFSAERPKGSFSTLEIQRTEQGDSAMYLCASSFEEEQYFGPGTRLTVT.

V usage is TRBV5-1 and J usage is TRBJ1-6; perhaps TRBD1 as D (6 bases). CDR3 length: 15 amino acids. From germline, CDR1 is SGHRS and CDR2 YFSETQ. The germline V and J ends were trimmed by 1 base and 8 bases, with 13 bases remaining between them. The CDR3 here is CASSLRGSEDSPLHF. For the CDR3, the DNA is TGCGCCAGCAGCTTGAGGGGGTCGGAGGATTCACCCCTCCACTTT.

Here the CDR3 DNA reads TGTGCCAGCAGCATCGGACAGGGGGCCCTGGACTATGGCTACACCTTC. Its protein is CASSIGQGALDYGYTF. The V gene is TRBV9, the J gene TRBJ1-2; TRBD1 matches 11 bases. CDR1 is SGDLS and CDR2 is YYNGEE in the germline V gene. The CDR3 spans 16 residues. After removal of 4 bases from V and 3 bases from J, the junction contained 8 bases not matched to a gene.

CDR3 bases: TGTGCCATCAGTGAGGGCAGCCATGAAAAACTGTTTTTT. Translation: CAISEGSHEKLFF. This sequence joins TRBV10-3 and TRBJ1-4; D remains unclear. V was cut by 2 bases and J by 6 bases, with 7 bases left in between. CDR3 length: 13 amino acids. Looked up from germline, CDR1 is ENHRY and CDR2 is SYGVKD.

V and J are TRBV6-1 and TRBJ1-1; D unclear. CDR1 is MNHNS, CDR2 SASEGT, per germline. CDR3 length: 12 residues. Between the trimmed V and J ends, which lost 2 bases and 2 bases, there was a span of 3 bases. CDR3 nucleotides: TGTGCCAGCAGTGAACACAACACTGAAGCTTTCTTT. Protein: CASSEHNTEAFF.

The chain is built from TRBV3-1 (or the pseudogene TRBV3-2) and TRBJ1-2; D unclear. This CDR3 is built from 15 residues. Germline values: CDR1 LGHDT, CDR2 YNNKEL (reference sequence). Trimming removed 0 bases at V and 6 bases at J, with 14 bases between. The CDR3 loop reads CASSQEEGRRNGYTF. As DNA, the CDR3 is TGTGCCAGCAGCCAAGAAGAGGGTCGGAGGAATGGCTACACCTTC.

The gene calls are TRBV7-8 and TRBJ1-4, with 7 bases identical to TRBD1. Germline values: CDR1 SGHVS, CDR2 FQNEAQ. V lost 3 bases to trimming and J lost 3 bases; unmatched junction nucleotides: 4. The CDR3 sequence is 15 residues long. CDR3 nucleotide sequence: TGTGCCAGCAGCTTCCTACAGGGGTCTAATGAAAAACTGTTTTTT. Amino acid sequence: CASSFLQGSNEKLFF.

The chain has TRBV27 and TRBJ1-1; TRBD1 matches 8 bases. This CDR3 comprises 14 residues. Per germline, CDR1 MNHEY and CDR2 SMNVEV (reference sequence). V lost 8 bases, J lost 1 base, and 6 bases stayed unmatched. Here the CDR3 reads CASGRQGTNTEAFF. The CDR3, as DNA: TGTGCCAGCGGCCGACAGGGGACGAACACTGAAGCTTTCTTT.

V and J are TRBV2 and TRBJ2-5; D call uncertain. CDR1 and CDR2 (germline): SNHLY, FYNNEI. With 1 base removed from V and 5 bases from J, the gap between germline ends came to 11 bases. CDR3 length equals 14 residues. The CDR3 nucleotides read TGTGCCAGCAGTGAAGGAAGGGTCTCCGAGACCCAGTACTTC. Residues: CASSEGRVSETQYF.

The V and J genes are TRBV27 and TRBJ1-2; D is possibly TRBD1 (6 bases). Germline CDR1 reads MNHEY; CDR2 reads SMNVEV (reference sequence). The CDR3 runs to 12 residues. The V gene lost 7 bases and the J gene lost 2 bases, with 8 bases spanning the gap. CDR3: CASMRGNYGYTF. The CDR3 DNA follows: TGTGCCAGCATGAGGGGGAACTATGGCTACACCTTC.

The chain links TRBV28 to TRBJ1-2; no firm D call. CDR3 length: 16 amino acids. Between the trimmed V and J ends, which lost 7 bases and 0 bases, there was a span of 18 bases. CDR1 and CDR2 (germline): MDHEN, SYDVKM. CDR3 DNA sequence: TGTGCCAGCAAAGGTGGCCAGCTAGCCGCTAACTATGGCTACACCTTC. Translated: CASKGGQLAANYGYTF.

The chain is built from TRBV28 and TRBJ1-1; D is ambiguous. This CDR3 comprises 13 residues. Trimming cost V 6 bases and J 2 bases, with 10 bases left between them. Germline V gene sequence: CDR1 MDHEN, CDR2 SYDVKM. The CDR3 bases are TGTGCCAGCAGCCCCGTCTCCAACACTGAAGCTTTCTTT. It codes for CASSPVSNTEAFF.

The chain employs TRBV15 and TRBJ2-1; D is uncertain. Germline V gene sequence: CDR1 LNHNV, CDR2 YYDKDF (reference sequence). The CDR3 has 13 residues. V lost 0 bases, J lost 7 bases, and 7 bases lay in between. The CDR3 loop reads CATSRDIQNEQFF. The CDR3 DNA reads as TGTGCCACCAGCAGAGATATCCAGAATGAGCAGTTCTTC.

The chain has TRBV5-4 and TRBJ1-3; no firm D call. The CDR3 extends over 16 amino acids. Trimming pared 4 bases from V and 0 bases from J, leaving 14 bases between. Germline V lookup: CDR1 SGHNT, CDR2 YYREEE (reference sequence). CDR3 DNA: TGTGCCAGCAGCCCGGAGGTCAGCCGCTCTGGAAACACCATATATTTT. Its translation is CASSPEVSRSGNTIYF.

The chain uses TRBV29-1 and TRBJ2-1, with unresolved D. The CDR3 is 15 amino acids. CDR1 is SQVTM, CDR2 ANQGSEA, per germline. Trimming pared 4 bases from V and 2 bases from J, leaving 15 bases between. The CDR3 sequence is CSVVLGSTTYNEQFF. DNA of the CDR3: TGCAGCGTTGTCTTAGGTAGCACAACCTACAATGAGCAGTTCTTC.